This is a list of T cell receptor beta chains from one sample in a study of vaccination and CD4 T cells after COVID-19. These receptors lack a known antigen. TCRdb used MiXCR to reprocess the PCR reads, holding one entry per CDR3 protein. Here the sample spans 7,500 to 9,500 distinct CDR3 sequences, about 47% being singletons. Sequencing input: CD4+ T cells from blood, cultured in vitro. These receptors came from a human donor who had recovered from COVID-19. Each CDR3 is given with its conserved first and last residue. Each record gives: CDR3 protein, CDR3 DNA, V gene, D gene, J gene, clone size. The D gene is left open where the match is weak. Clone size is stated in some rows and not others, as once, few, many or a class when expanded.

CDR3aa: CASSDGNTDTQYF
CDR3nt: TGTGCCAGCAGTGACGGAAACACAGATACGCAGTATTTT
v_gene: TRBV6-4
d_gene: -
j_gene: TRBJ2-3
abundance: -

CDR3aa: CASSGNPQETQYF
CDR3nt: TGTGCCAGCAGCGGGAACCCCCAAGAGACCCAGTACTTC
v_gene: TRBV9
d_gene: -
j_gene: TRBJ2-5
abundance: once

CDR3aa: CSARASGDTPYF
CDR3nt: TGCAGTGCTAGGGCTAGCGGCGATACGCCGTATTTT
v_gene: TRBV20-1
d_gene: TRBD2
j_gene: TRBJ2-3
abundance: few

CDR3aa: CASSLLLSGANVLTF
CDR3nt: TGTGCCAGCAGCTTGCTACTCTCTGGGGCCAACGTCCTGACTTTC
v_gene: TRBV7-2
d_gene: -
j_gene: TRBJ2-6
abundance: few

CDR3aa: CSASLGDSNQPQHF
CDR3nt: TGCAGTGCTAGCCTCGGGGATAGCAATCAGCCCCAGCATTTT
v_gene: TRBV20-1
d_gene: -
j_gene: TRBJ1-5
abundance: -

CDR3aa: CASSWYQETQYF
CDR3nt: TGTGCCAGCTCCTGGTACCAAGAGACCCAGTACTTC
v_gene: TRBV7-9
d_gene: -
j_gene: TRBJ2-5
abundance: few

CDR3aa: CASSPTTEVEAFF
CDR3nt: TGTGCCAGCTCACCAACGACAGAGGTTGAAGCTTTCTTT
v_gene: TRBV18
d_gene: -
j_gene: TRBJ1-1
abundance: -

CDR3aa: CASSPPGVSVAGSRETQYF
CDR3nt: TGTGCCAGCAGCCCCCCCGGGGTTTCGGTAGCGGGGAGCCGAGAGACCCAGTACTTC
v_gene: TRBV7-9
d_gene: TRBD2
j_gene: TRBJ2-5
abundance: -

CDR3aa: CAISDNEKTTF
CDR3nt: TGTGCCATCAGTGATAACGAGAAAACCACCTTC
v_gene: TRBV10-3
d_gene: -
j_gene: TRBJ1-2
abundance: -

CDR3aa: CASSQEDTYTDTQYF
CDR3nt: TGTGCCAGCAGCCAAGAGGACACCTACACAGATACGCAGTATTTT
v_gene: TRBV14
d_gene: -
j_gene: TRBJ2-3
abundance: few

CDR3aa: CASRGHLEEKLFF
CDR3nt: TGTGCCAGCAGGGGACACCTCGAGGAAAAACTGTTTTTT
v_gene: TRBV6-1
d_gene: -
j_gene: TRBJ1-4
abundance: -

CDR3aa: CASSSIHSPYEQYF
CDR3nt: TGTGCCAGCAGTAGTATCCACAGCCCCTACGAGCAGTACTTC
v_gene: TRBV6-2/TRBV6-3
d_gene: -
j_gene: TRBJ2-7
abundance: few

CDR3aa: CSAEDRGSDNTIYF
CDR3nt: TGCAGTGCTGAGGACAGGGGGAGTGATAACACCATATATTTT
v_gene: TRBV20-1
d_gene: TRBD1
j_gene: TRBJ1-3
abundance: few

CDR3aa: CASSRQDTDTGELFF
CDR3nt: TGTGCCAGTAGTAGGCAGGACACGGACACCGGGGAGCTGTTTTTT
v_gene: TRBV19
d_gene: -
j_gene: TRBJ2-2
abundance: -

CDR3aa: CASSTRGGNEQYF
CDR3nt: TGTGCCAGCAGCACCAGAGGTGGGAACGAGCAGTACTTC
v_gene: TRBV7-2
d_gene: -
j_gene: TRBJ2-7
abundance: once

CDR3aa: CASNNRETGGADGYTF
CDR3nt: TGTGCCAGCAACAACCGAGAGACAGGGGGCGCAGATGGCTACACCTTC
v_gene: TRBV5-4
d_gene: TRBD1
j_gene: TRBJ1-2
abundance: -

CDR3aa: CASSDARGAGGYTF
CDR3nt: TGTGCCAGCAGCGATGCGCGGGGGGCTGGTGGCTACACCTTC
v_gene: TRBV6-1
d_gene: -
j_gene: TRBJ1-2
abundance: few

CDR3aa: CASSFAPFQDNQPQHF
CDR3nt: TGTGCCAGCAGCTTCGCCCCATTCCAGGACAATCAGCCCCAGCATTTT
v_gene: TRBV7-2
d_gene: -
j_gene: TRBJ1-5
abundance: -

CDR3aa: CASSLGLAANTEAFF
CDR3nt: TGTGCCAGCAGCTTAGGTCTGGCAGCGAACACTGAAGCTTTCTTT
v_gene: TRBV7-8
d_gene: -
j_gene: TRBJ1-1
abundance: -

CDR3aa: CSARRWDSPISYEQYF
CDR3nt: TGCAGTGCTAGAAGATGGGACTCACCAATTTCCTACGAGCAGTACTTC
v_gene: TRBV20-1
d_gene: -
j_gene: TRBJ2-7
abundance: -

CDR3aa: CSARDLLRRTNADTQYF
CDR3nt: TGCAGTGCTAGAGACTTGCTACGACGGACAAACGCAGATACGCAGTATTTT
v_gene: TRBV20-1
d_gene: -
j_gene: TRBJ2-3
abundance: few

CDR3aa: CASSPGTGGGYTF
CDR3nt: TGTGCCAGCAGCCCCGGGACAGGGGGAGGCTACACCTTC
v_gene: TRBV11-1
d_gene: TRBD1
j_gene: TRBJ1-2
abundance: few

CDR3aa: CATSRGLAGGPYEQFF
CDR3nt: TGTGCCACCAGCAGGGGCCTAGCGGGAGGGCCTTATGAGCAGTTCTTC
v_gene: TRBV15
d_gene: TRBD2
j_gene: TRBJ2-1
abundance: -

CDR3aa: CASSYRFNQPQHF
CDR3nt: TGTGCCAGCAGTTACCGTTTCAATCAGCCCCAGCATTTT
v_gene: TRBV6-2/TRBV6-3
d_gene: -
j_gene: TRBJ1-5
abundance: few

CDR3aa: CASSLAHRDNEQFF
CDR3nt: TGTGCCAGCAGCTTAGCGCACAGGGACAATGAGCAGTTCTTC
v_gene: TRBV11-1
d_gene: -
j_gene: TRBJ2-1
abundance: -

CDR3aa: CASSVGGLQNEQFF
CDR3nt: TGTGCCAGCAGCGTAGGTGGGCTGCAGAATGAGCAGTTCTTC
v_gene: TRBV9
d_gene: -
j_gene: TRBJ2-1
abundance: -

CDR3aa: CAVRSALITDTQYF
CDR3nt: TGTGCCGTCCGGTCGGCGTTGATCACAGATACGCAGTATTTT
v_gene: TRBV6-1
d_gene: -
j_gene: TRBJ2-3
abundance: -

CDR3aa: CASSRAQDSHQPQHF
CDR3nt: TGTGCCAGCAGCCGAGCACAGGATTCGCATCAGCCCCAGCATTTT
v_gene: TRBV12-3/TRBV12-4
d_gene: -
j_gene: TRBJ1-5
abundance: -

CDR3aa: CASSIPGSTSYEQYF
CDR3nt: TGTGCCAGCAGTATTCCAGGTTCGACTTCCTACGAGCAGTACTTC
v_gene: TRBV6-2/TRBV6-3
d_gene: -
j_gene: TRBJ2-7
abundance: -

CDR3aa: CSVAGLAGYQETQYF
CDR3nt: TGCAGCGTGGCCGGACTAGCGGGGTACCAAGAGACCCAGTACTTC
v_gene: TRBV29-1
d_gene: TRBD2
j_gene: TRBJ2-5
abundance: few

CDR3aa: CASSPYNQPQHF
CDR3nt: TGTGCCAGCAGCCCTTATAATCAGCCCCAGCATTTT
v_gene: TRBV7-2
d_gene: -
j_gene: TRBJ1-5
abundance: -

CDR3aa: CASSYAVGIPLGYTF
CDR3nt: TGTGCCAGCAGTTACGCCGTAGGAATCCCTCTTGGCTACACCTTC
v_gene: TRBV6-5
d_gene: -
j_gene: TRBJ1-2
abundance: -

CDR3aa: CASSLAGGPTEQFF
CDR3nt: TGTGCTAGCAGCTTAGCGGGAGGGCCGACTGAGCAGTTCTTC
v_gene: TRBV7-7
d_gene: TRBD2
j_gene: TRBJ2-1
abundance: medium-sized

CDR3aa: CASSSAGGLGETQYF
CDR3nt: TGTGCCAGCAGTTCTGCAGGGGGATTGGGGGAGACCCAGTACTTC
v_gene: TRBV6-5
d_gene: TRBD1
j_gene: TRBJ2-5
abundance: -

CDR3aa: CASSSEGWDSWGDTQYF
CDR3nt: TGTGCCAGCAGCTCCGAGGGGTGGGACAGTTGGGGGGATACGCAGTATTTT
v_gene: TRBV7-6
d_gene: TRBD1
j_gene: TRBJ2-3
abundance: once

CDR3aa: CSALGQPNYGYTF
CDR3nt: TGCAGTGCTCTGGGACAGCCTAACTATGGCTACACCTTC
v_gene: TRBV20-1
d_gene: TRBD1
j_gene: TRBJ1-2
abundance: -

CDR3aa: CASSEQPGLSSSPLHF
CDR3nt: TGTGCCAGCAGTGAACAGCCGGGGCTGTCCTCATCACCCCTCCACTTT
v_gene: TRBV6-1
d_gene: -
j_gene: TRBJ1-6
abundance: -

CDR3aa: CAWSVSGSHLIGSEQYF
CDR3nt: TGTGCCTGGAGTGTAAGCGGGAGCCACCTAATCGGGTCCGAGCAGTACTTC
v_gene: TRBV30
d_gene: TRBD2
j_gene: TRBJ2-7
abundance: -

CDR3aa: CASSPRTGYGYTF
CDR3nt: TGTGCCAGCAGCCCCAGGACAGGGTATGGCTACACCTTC
v_gene: TRBV7-6
d_gene: TRBD1
j_gene: TRBJ1-2
abundance: few

CDR3aa: CASRPRAGEVAGELFF
CDR3nt: TGTGCCAGCAGGCCTAGGGCGGGAGAGGTGGCCGGGGAGCTGTTTTTT
v_gene: TRBV7-9
d_gene: TRBD2
j_gene: TRBJ2-2
abundance: -

CDR3aa: CASSPPWGGEEPQHF
CDR3nt: TGTGCCAGTAGCCCCCCCTGGGGGGGCGAGGAGCCCCAGCATTTT
v_gene: TRBV19
d_gene: -
j_gene: TRBJ1-5
abundance: few

CDR3aa: CASRVSSLSGGNYGYTF
CDR3nt: TGTGCCAGCAGAGTGAGTTCACTCTCAGGGGGTAACTATGGCTACACCTTC
v_gene: TRBV6-1
d_gene: TRBD1
j_gene: TRBJ1-2
abundance: -

CDR3aa: CASRARAREQYF
CDR3nt: TGTGCCAGCCGGGCTCGGGCCAGGGAGCAGTACTTC
v_gene: TRBV6-1
d_gene: -
j_gene: TRBJ2-7
abundance: -

CDR3aa: CSARTGRLTGELFF
CDR3nt: TGCAGTGCAAGGACAGGGCGTCTCACCGGGGAGCTGTTTTTT
v_gene: TRBV20-1
d_gene: TRBD1
j_gene: TRBJ2-2
abundance: -

CDR3aa: CASRGEGSYEQYF
CDR3nt: TGTGCCTCCCGAGGGGAAGGATCCTACGAGCAGTACTTC
v_gene: TRBV10-3
d_gene: -
j_gene: TRBJ2-7
abundance: -

CDR3aa: CASLREVTGELFF
CDR3nt: TGTGCCAGCCTCCGGGAGGTCACCGGGGAGCTGTTTTTT
v_gene: TRBV2
d_gene: TRBD2
j_gene: TRBJ2-2
abundance: -

CDR3aa: CSARGETQYF
CDR3nt: TGCAGTGCTAGAGGAGAGACCCAGTACTTC
v_gene: TRBV20-1
d_gene: -
j_gene: TRBJ2-5
abundance: -

CDR3aa: CASSYSQIDTQYF
CDR3nt: TGTGCCAGCAGTTACTCCCAGATAGATACGCAGTATTTT
v_gene: TRBV6-2/TRBV6-3
d_gene: -
j_gene: TRBJ2-3
abundance: -

CDR3aa: CASSPDTRDYEQYF
CDR3nt: TGCGCCAGCAGCCCGGACACCAGGGACTACGAGCAGTACTTC
v_gene: TRBV4-1
d_gene: -
j_gene: TRBJ2-7
abundance: -

CDR3aa: CASSPQGGGASYEQYF
CDR3nt: TGTGCCAGCAGCCCTCAGGGGGGAGGGGCATCCTACGAGCAGTACTTC
v_gene: TRBV7-2
d_gene: -
j_gene: TRBJ2-7
abundance: -

CDR3aa: CASSLDSGDTQYF
CDR3nt: TGTGCCAGCAGCTTAGATAGTGGGGATACGCAGTATTTT
v_gene: TRBV7-9
d_gene: -
j_gene: TRBJ2-3
abundance: -

CDR3aa: CSAKGRENEQFF
CDR3nt: TGCAGTGCGAAGGGTAGGGAGAATGAGCAGTTCTTC
v_gene: TRBV20-1
d_gene: -
j_gene: TRBJ2-1
abundance: -

CDR3aa: CASSEYGDGYTF
CDR3nt: TGTGCCAGCAGTGAATATGGAGATGGCTACACCTTC
v_gene: TRBV6-1
d_gene: -
j_gene: TRBJ1-2
abundance: -

CDR3aa: CASSKVTAGTSVRGYEQYF
CDR3nt: TGTGCCAGCAGCAAAGTGACGGCCGGGACTAGCGTACGGGGGTACGAGCAGTACTTC
v_gene: TRBV21-1
d_gene: -
j_gene: TRBJ2-7
abundance: -

CDR3aa: CASSPLGTGTYEQYF
CDR3nt: TGTGCCAGCAGCCCCCTCGGGACAGGTACCTACGAGCAGTACTTC
v_gene: TRBV7-6
d_gene: TRBD1
j_gene: TRBJ2-7
abundance: -